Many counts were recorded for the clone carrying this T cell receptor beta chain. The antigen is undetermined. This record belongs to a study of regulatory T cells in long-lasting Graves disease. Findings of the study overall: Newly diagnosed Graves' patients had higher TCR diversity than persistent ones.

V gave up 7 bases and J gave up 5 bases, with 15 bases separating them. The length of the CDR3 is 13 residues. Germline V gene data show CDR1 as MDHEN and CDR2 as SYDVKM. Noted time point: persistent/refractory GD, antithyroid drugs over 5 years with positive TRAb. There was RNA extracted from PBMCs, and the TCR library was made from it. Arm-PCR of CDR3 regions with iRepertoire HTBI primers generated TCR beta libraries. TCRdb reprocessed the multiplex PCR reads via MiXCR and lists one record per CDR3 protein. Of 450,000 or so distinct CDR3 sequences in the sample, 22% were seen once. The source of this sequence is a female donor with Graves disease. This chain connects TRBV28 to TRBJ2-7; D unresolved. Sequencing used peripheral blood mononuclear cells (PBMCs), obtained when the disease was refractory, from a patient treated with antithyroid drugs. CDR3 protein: CASTLGLSDEQYF. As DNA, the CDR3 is TGTGCCAGCACCCTCGGGTTGTCCGACGAGCAGTACTTC.